This T cell receptor beta chain was observed in a study of immune characteristics of hereditary and idiopathic chronic pancreatitis. Points from the study as a whole: Alcohol-related chronic pancreatitis was not included in this study. TCRbeta diversity rose and clonality fell in both pancreatitis groups versus controls. Vbeta-Jbeta usage, including TRBV10, TRBV19, TRBV23 and TRBV5, differed by pancreatitis type.

Germline CDR1 MNHEY, CDR2 SVGEGT. V was cut by 2 bases and J by 2 bases, with 28 bases left in between. The CDR3 runs 21 residues. Libraries were prepared by immunoSEQ multiplex PCR; TCRdb keeps only in-frame clonotypes and omits some of them. The table includes 400 to 650 clones, 63% detected once. By frequency in the sample, this clone is large. Antigen specificity is unknown. The chain carries TRBV6-2 or TRBV6-3 and TRBJ1-3; D is uncertain. The TCR originated in a human donor who was a deceased organ donor serving as a healthy control. Sequences were obtained from pancreas tissue. The CDR3 protein is CASSYPDLPRAIEGTGNTIYF. The CDR3 DNA sequence: TGTGCCAGCAGTTACCCGGATCTACCGAGGGCCATCGAGGGTACTGGAAACACCATATATTTT.